This TCR beta chain emerged from a study of T cells in Graves' hyperthyroidism and ophthalmopathy. It was RNA transcripts that yielded the amplified TCR beta CDR3 regions. Researchers ran a first-round RT-PCR on the TCR CDR3 using the HTBI primer set. MiXCR was run by TCRdb on the multiplex PCR reads, yielding one entry per CDR3 protein. Of about 610,000 distinct CDR3 sequences in the sample, approximately 44% are singletons; the top ten hold about 8.3%. Study-wide results and caveats: Peripheral blood also featured most of the thyroid clonotypes expanded above 0.001. Ophthalmopathy was distinguished from stable hyperthyroidism by 13 V-J signatures.

The CDR3 has 17 residues. Looked up from germline, CDR1 is LNHDA and CDR2 is SQIVND (reference sequence). The V end lost 2 bases, the J end lost 7 bases, and 21 bases lay between the germline ends. Stability of Graves' hyperthyroidism was defined as absent ophthalmopathy progression within 18 months. This clonotype has at least ten counts. Its specificity is unknown. This sequence originates from a woman under 30 with Graves' hyperthyroidism. This rearrangement joins TRBV19 to TRBJ1-5; D gene unclear. Sequencing input: peripheral blood or thyroid tissue (not recorded which). CDR3 loop: CASSIPLSRTPGQPQHF. CDR3 bases: TGTGCCAGTAGTATACCCCTCTCTCGGACGCCAGGACAGCCCCAGCATTTT.